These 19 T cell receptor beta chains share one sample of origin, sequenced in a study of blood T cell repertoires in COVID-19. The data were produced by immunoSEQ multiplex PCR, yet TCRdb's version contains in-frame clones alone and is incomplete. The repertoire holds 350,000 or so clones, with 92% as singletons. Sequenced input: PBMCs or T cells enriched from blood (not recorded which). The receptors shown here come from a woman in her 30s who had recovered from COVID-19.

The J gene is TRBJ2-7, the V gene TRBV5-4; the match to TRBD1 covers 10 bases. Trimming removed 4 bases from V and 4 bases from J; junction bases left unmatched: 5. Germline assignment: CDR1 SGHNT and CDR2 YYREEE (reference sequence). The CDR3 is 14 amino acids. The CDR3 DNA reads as TGTGCCAGCAGCGCCCGGGACAGGGGATACGAGCAGTACTTC. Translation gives CASSARDRGYEQYF.

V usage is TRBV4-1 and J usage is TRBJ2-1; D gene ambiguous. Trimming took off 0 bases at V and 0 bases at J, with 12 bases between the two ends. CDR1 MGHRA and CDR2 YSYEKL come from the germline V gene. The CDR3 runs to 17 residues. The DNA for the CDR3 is TGCGCCAGCAGCCAAGATTCCCCTGGCAGCTCCTACAATGAGCAGTTCTTC. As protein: CASSQDSPGSSYNEQFF.

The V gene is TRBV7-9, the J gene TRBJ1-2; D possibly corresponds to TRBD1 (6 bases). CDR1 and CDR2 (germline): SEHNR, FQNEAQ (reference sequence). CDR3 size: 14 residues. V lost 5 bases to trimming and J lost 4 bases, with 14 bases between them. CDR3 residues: CASSPRGGVYGYTF. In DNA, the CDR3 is TGTGCCAGCAGCCCAAGAGGGGGGGTCTATGGCTACACCTTC.

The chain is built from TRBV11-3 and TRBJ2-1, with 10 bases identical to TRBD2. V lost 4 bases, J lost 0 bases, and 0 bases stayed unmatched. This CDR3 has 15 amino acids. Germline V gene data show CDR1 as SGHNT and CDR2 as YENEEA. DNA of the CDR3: TGTGCCAGCAGCTCTAGCGGGAGCTCCTACAATGAGCAGTTCTTC. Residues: CASSSSGSSYNEQFF.

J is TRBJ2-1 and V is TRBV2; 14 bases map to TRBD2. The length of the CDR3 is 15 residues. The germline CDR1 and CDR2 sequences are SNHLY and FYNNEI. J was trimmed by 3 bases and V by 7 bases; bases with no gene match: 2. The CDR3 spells CASKGTSGGYNEQFF. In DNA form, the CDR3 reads TGTGCCAGCAAAGGGACTAGCGGGGGCTACAATGAGCAGTTCTTC.

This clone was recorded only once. The CDR3 DNA is TGTGCCAGCAGTTGGGGACAGGGGGCTTGGGAGACCCAGTACTTC. Translation gives CASSWGQGAWETQYF. This sequence joins TRBV27 and TRBJ2-5; 12 nucleotides align to TRBD1. There are 15 residues in the CDR3. The trim removed 4 bases at V and 5 bases at J, leaving 5 bases unmatched. CDR1 MNHEY and CDR2 SMNVEV come from the germline V gene (reference sequence).

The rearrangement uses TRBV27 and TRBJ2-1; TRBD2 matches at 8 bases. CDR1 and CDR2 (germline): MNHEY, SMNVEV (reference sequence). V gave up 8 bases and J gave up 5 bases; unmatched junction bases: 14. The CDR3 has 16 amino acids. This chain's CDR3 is CASDRPRRLANNEQFF. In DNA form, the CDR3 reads TGTGCCAGCGATCGACCACGGCGACTAGCGAACAATGAGCAGTTCTTC.

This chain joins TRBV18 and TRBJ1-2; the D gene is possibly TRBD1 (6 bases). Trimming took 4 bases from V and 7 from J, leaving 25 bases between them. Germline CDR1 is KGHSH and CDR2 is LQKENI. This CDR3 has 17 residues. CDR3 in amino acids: CASSLTGLDRSGSGYTF. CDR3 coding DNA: TGTGCCAGCTCACTGACAGGTCTCGACAGGAGCGGAAGTGGCTACACCTTC. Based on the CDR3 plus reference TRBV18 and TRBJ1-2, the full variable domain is NAGVMQNPRHLVRRRGQEARLRCSPMKGHSHVYWYRQLPEEGLKFMVYLQKENIIDESGMPKERFSAEFPKEGPSILRIQQVVRGDSAAYFCASSLTGLDRSGSGYTFGSGTRLTVV.

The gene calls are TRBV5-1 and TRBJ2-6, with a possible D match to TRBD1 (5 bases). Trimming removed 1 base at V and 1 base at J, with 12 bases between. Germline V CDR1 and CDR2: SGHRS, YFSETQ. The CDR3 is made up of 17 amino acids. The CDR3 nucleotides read TGCGCCAGCAGCTTGTCCTCAGGGCAGTCTGGGGCCAACGTCCTGACTTTC. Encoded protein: CASSLSSGQSGANVLTF.

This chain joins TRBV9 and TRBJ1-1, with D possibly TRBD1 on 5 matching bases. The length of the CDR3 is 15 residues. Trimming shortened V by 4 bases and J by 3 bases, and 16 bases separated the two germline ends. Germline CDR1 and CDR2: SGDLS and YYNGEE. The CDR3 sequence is CASSPGTHAYTEAFF. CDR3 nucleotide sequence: TGTGCCAGCAGCCCCGGGACTCACGCCTACACTGAAGCTTTCTTT.

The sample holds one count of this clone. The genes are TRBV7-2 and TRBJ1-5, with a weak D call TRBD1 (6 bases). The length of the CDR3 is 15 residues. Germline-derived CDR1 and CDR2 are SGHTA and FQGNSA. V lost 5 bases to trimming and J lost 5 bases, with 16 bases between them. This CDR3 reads CASSLWGGQYQPQHF. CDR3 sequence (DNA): TGTGCCAGCAGCCTATGGGGCGGACAGTATCAGCCCCAGCATTTT.

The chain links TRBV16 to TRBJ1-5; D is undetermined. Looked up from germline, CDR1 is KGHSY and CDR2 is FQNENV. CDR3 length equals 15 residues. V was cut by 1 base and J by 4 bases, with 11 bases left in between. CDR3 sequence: CASSQFRPTNQPQHF. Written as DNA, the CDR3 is TGTGCCAGCAGCCAATTTCGGCCGACAAATCAGCCCCAGCATTTT.

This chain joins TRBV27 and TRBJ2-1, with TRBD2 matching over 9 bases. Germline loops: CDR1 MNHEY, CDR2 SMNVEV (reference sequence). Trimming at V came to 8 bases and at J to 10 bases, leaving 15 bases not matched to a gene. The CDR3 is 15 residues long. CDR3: CASVLLNAGGPEQFF. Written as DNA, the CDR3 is TGTGCCAGCGTATTATTAAACGCGGGAGGGCCCGAGCAGTTCTTC.

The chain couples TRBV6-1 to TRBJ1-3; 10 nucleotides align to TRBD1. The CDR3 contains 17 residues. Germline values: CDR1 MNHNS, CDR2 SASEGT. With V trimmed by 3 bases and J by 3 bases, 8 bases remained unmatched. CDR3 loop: CASSEKGTGEFGNTIYF. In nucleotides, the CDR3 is TGTGCCAGCAGTGAGAAGGGGACAGGGGAATTTGGAAACACCATATATTTT.

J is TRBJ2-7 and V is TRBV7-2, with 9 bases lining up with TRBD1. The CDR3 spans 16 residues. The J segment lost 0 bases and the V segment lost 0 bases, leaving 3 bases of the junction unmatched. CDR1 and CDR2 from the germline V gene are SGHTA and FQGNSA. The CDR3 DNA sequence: TGTGCCAGCAGCTTAGCGGGGACAGGGAGCTCCTACGAGCAGTACTTC. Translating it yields CASSLAGTGSSYEQYF.

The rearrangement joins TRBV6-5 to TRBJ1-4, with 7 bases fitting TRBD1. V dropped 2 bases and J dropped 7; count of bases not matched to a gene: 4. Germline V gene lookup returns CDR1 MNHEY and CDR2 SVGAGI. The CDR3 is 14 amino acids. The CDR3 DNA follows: TGTGCCAGCAGTTACAGGGGACAGCGTGAAAAACTGTTTTTT. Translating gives CASSYRGQREKLFF.

The CDR3 nucleotides read TGTGCCACCCGGGGGGACAATCTCCAAGAGACCCAGTACTTC. Translated, it gives CATRGDNLQETQYF. This chain uses TRBV11-2 with TRBJ2-5; TRBD2 is a possible D gene (7 bases). V was pared by 10 bases and J by 1 base, with 16 bases between. In germline, CDR1 is SGHAT, CDR2 FQNNGV. CDR3 length equals 14 residues.

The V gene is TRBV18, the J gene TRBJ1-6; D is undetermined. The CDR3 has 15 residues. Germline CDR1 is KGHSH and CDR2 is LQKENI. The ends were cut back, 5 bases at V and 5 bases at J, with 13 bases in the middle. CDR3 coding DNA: TGTGCCAGCTCAAGGTCGGGCGGGGATAATTCACCCCTCCACTTT. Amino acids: CASSRSGGDNSPLHF.

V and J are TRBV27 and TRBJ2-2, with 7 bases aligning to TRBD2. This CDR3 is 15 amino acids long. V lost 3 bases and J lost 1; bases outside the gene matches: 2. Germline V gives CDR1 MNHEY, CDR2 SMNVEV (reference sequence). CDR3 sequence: CASSFERGNTGELFF. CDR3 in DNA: TGTGCCAGCAGTTTCGAGCGGGGGAACACCGGGGAGCTGTTTTTT.